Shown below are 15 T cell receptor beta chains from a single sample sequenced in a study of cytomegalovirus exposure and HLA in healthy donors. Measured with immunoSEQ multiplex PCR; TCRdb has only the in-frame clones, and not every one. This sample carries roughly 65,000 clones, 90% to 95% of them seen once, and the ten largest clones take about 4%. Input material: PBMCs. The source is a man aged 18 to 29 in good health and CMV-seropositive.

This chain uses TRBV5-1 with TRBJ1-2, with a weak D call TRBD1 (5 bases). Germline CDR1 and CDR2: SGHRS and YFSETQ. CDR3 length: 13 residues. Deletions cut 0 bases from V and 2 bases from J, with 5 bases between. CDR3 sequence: CASSLGGNYGYTF. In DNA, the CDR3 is TGCGCCAGCAGCTTGGGGGGCAACTATGGCTACACCTTC.

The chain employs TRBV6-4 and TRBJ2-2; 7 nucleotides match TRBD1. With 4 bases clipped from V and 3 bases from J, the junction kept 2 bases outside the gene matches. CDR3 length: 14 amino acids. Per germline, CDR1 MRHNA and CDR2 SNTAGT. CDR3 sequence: CASSGQGDTGELFF. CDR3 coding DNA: TGTGCCAGCAGTGGGCAGGGGGACACCGGGGAGCTGTTTTTT.

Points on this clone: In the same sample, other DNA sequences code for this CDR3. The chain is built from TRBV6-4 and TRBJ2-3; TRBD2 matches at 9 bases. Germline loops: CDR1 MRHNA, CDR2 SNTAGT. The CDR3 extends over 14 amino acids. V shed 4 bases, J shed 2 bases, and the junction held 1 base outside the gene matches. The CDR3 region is CASSGGGATDTQYF. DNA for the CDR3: TGTGCCAGCAGTGGCGGGGGGGCCACAGATACGCAGTATTTT.

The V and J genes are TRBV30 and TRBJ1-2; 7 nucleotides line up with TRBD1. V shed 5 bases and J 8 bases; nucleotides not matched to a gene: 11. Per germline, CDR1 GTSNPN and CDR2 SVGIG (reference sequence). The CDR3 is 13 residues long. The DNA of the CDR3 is TGTGCCTGGGGGGGACAGAGCTTGGACGGCTACACCTTC. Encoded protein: CAWGGQSLDGYTF.

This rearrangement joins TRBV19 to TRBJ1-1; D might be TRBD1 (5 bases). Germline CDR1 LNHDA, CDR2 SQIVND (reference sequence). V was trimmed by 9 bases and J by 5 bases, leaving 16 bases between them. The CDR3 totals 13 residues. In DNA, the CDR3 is TGTGCCAGCGGCCGGGGGGGAGAGACTGAAGCTTTCTTT. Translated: CASGRGGETEAFF.

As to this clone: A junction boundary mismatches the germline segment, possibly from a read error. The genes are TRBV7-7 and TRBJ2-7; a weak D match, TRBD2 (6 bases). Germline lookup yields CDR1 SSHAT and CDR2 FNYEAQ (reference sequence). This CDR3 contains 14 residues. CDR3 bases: TGTGCTAGCAGCTTAGCACCGGGAGTCTACGAGCAGTACTTC. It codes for CASSLAPGVYEQYF.

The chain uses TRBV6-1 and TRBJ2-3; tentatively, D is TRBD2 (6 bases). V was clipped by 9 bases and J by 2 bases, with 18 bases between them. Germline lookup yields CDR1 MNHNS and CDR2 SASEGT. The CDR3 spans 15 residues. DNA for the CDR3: TGTGCCAGTAGGCCCTGGGACTTGTACACAGATACGCAGTATTTT. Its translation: CASRPWDLYTDTQYF.

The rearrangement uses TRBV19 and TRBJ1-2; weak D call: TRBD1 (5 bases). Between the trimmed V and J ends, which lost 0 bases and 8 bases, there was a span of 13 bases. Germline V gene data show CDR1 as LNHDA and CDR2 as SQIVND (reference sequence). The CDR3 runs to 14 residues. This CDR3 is CASSIDRAGRGYTF. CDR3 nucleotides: TGTGCCAGTAGTATAGATCGGGCAGGGCGCGGCTACACCTTC.

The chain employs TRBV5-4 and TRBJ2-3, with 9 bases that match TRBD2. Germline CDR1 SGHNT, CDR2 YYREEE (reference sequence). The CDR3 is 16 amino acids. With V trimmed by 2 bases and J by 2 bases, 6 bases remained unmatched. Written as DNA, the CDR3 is TGTGCCAGCAGCTTCGGACTAGCGTTCATCACAGATACGCAGTATTTT. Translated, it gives CASSFGLAFITDTQYF.

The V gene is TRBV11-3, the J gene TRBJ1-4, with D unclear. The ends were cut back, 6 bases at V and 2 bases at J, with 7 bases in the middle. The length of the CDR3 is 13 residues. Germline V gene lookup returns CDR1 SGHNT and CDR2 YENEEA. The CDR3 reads CASREQTNEKLFF. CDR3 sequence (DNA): TGTGCCAGCAGGGAACAGACTAATGAAAAACTGTTTTTT.

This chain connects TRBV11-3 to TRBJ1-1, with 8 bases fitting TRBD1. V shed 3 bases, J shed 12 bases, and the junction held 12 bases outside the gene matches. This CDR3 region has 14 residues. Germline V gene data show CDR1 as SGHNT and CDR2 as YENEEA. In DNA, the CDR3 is TGTGCCAGCAGCTTCGACAGGGGCGATGTCGGGACTTTCTTT. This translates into CASSFDRGDVGTFF.

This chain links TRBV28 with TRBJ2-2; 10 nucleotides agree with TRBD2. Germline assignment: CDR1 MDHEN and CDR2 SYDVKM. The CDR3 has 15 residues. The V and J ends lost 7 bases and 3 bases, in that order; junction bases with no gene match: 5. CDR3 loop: CASTLAGVDTGELFF. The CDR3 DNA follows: TGTGCCAGCACCCTAGCGGGAGTTGACACCGGGGAGCTGTTTTTT. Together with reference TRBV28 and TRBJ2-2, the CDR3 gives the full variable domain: DVKVTQSSRYLVKRTGEKVFLECVQDMDHENMFWYRQDPGLGLRLIYFSYDVKMKEKGDIPEGYSVSREKKERFSLILESASTNQTSMYLCASTLAGVDTGELFFGEGSRLTVL.

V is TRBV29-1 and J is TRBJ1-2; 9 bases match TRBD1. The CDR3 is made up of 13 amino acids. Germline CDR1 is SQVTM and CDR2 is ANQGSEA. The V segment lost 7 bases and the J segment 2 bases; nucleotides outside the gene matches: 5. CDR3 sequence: CSGTGDINYGYTF. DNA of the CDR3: TGCAGCGGGACAGGGGACATAAACTATGGCTACACCTTC.

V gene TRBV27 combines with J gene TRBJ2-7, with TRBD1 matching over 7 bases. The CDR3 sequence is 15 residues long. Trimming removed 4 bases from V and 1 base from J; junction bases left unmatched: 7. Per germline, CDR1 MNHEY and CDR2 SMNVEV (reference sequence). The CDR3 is CASSSRTGPSYEQYF. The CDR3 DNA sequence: TGTGCCAGCAGTTCTAGGACAGGTCCTTCCTACGAGCAGTACTTC.

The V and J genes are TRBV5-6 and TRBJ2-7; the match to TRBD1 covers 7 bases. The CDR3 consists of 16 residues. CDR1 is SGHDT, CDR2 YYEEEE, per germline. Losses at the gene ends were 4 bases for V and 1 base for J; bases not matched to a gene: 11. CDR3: CASSDDGTVSSYEQYF. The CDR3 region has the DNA TGTGCCAGCAGCGATGATGGGACAGTGAGTTCCTACGAGCAGTACTTC.